This record covers a single T cell receptor beta chain. This entry belongs to a study of cytomegalovirus exposure and HLA in healthy donors. Study summary: Roughly 180 million T cells yielded 117 million unique TCR beta sequences in earlier analysis.

The CDR3 has 14 amino acids. J lost 5 bases, V lost 6 bases, and 6 bases had no gene match. Germline values: CDR1 MNHEY, CDR2 SVGAGI. Each of the donors was a healthy bone marrow donor. In the PCR, 60 Vbeta and 13 Jbeta primers were used. Measured with immunoSEQ multiplex PCR; TCRdb has only the in-frame clones, and not every one. This table has approximately 89,000 clones, around 74% appearing once. The receptor's source is a man between 25 and 39 years old in good health and CMV-seropositive. V and J are TRBV6-5 and TRBJ2-2; 7 positions match TRBD1. Specimen: PBMCs. For the CDR3, the DNA is TGTGCCAGCAGAAGACAGGGTTGGACCGGGGAGCTGTTTTTT. Its translation is CASRRQGWTGELFF.